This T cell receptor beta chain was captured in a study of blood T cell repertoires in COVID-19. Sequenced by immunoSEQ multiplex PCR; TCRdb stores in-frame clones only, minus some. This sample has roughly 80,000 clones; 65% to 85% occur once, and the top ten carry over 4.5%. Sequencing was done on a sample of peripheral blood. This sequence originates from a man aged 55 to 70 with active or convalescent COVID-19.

The CDR3 spells CASSSGTSGGHQETQYF. The DNA of the CDR3 is TGTGCCAGCAGCTCGGGGACTAGCGGGGGGCACCAAGAGACCCAGTACTTC. The rearrangement uses TRBV5-4 and TRBJ2-5; TRBD2 agrees at 15 bases. CDR3 length: 17 amino acids. Germline V CDR1 and CDR2: SGHNT, YYREEE (reference sequence). Losses at the gene ends were 3 bases for V and 0 bases for J; bases not matched to a gene: 3.